This T cell receptor beta chain was captured by sequencing in a study of T cells after yellow fever vaccination. Overall study results and limits: Most primary-vaccination clones reappeared after the booster (more than 95% CD4, about 88% CD8). Weaker overall was a secondary response that nonetheless peaked faster, on day 5 versus 15.

Germline trimming cut 4 bases from V and 0 bases from J; bases unmatched to any gene: 7. Germline CDR1 is SGDLS and CDR2 is YYNGEE. The CDR3 extends over 16 amino acids. TCRdb analysed the 5' RACE reads with MiXCR anew, one entry per CDR3 protein. Altogether under 50,000 distinct CDR3 sequences are present, approximately 6.3% being singletons, with the ten largest covering about 10%. This clonotype showed up many times. The chain carries TRBV9 and TRBJ2-7; 10 nucleotides match TRBD1. The starting material was PBMCs, either bulk or a sorted T-cell subset (CD4+, CD8+, memory, or dextramer-sorted; not recorded which), obtained 45 days after the yellow fever booster vaccination. The sequence derives from a man aged 30 to 45 who received the YFV17D yellow fever vaccine. The CDR3 DNA reads TGTGCCAGCAGCACCGGGACAGGGGATGCCTCCTACGAGCAGTACTTC. Protein product: CASSTGTGDASYEQYF.